This T cell receptor (beta chain) was retrieved from a study of cytomegalovirus exposure and HLA in healthy donors. Study conclusions and caveats: When the data were analyzed later, several of the most significant clusters appeared to be linked to common viral pathogens. Reportedly, HLA-A and HLA-B alleles of most subjects were accurately predicted from TCR beta.

Note on this clone: Its antigen is as yet unknown.

The study ran its PCR with 60 Vbeta and 13 Jbeta primers. TCRdb keeps only in-frame clones here, not all; method: immunoSEQ multiplex PCR. The repertoire has around 150,000 clones, around four fifths of them found once; the top ten carry roughly 1.4%. The CDR3 is made up of 15 amino acids. The ends were cut back, 3 bases at V and 0 bases at J, with 10 bases in the middle. From germline, CDR1 is SGDLS and CDR2 YYNGEE. This receptor was identified in a woman aged 30 to 39 in good health and CMV-seronegative. The sequencing input was PBMCs. J is TRBJ1-3 and V is TRBV9; perhaps TRBD1 as D (6 bases). The CDR3 DNA sequence: TGTGCCAGCAGCGAGGACAGAATCTCTGGAAACACCATATATTTT. Translation gives CASSEDRISGNTIYF.